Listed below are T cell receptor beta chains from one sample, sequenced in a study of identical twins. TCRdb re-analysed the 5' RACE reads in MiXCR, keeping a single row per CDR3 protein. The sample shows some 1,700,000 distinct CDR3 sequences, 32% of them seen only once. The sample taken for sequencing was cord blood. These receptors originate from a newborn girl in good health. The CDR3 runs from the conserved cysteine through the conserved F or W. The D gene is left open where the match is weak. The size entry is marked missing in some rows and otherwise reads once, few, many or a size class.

DNA: TGTGCCAGCAGCTCCGGGACTAGCGGAGACGCAGATACGCAGTATTTT; CDR3: CASSSGTSGDADTQYF; size: few; J: TRBJ2-3; D: TRBD2; V: TRBV7-9
DNA: TGTGCCAGCAGTTACTCGAAGGACCGACCCGATGGAGAGACCCAGTACTTC; CDR3: CASSYSKDRPDGETQYF; size: few; J: TRBJ2-5; D: -; V: TRBV6-6
DNA: TGTGCCAGCAGTGAAGCGTGGACAGACCCGAGGGATGAGCAGTTCTTC; CDR3: CASSEAWTDPRDEQFF; size: -; J: TRBJ2-1; D: -; V: TRBV2
DNA: TGTGCCAGCAGTGAATCTCCCGGCGCTTTAGCCTACGAGCAGTACTTC; CDR3: CASSESPGALAYEQYF; size: -; J: TRBJ2-7; D: -; V: TRBV25-1
DNA: TGTGCCAGCGGTGTACAGGGTCCCAATTCACCCCTCCACTTT; CDR3: CASGVQGPNSPLHF; size: -; J: TRBJ1-6; D: -; V: TRBV5-5
DNA: TGTGCCAGCAGCCGTCGAAAGAGCGGGAGTGGGTACAATGAGCAGTTCTTC; CDR3: CASSRRKSGSGYNEQFF; size: few; J: TRBJ2-1; D: TRBD2; V: TRBV28
DNA: TGTGCCAGCAGTTACCGCCCCCTATGGACTAGCGGGGGGGCCCGGATAAACAATGAGCAGTTCTTC; CDR3: CASSYRPLWTSGGARINNEQFF; size: few; J: TRBJ2-1; D: TRBD2; V: TRBV6-2/TRBV6-3
DNA: TGTGCCAGCAGCTTAGGGACACGGACAGGTCACAATTCACCCCTCCACTTT; CDR3: CASSLGTRTGHNSPLHF; size: -; J: TRBJ1-6; D: TRBD1; V: TRBV7-9
DNA: TGTGCCAGCAGTCCCCGACAGGGCTTCTCTGGAAACACCATATATTTT; CDR3: CASSPRQGFSGNTIYF; size: -; J: TRBJ1-3; D: TRBD1; V: TRBV6-1
DNA: TGTGCCAGCAGTCCCGGACAGGGGGCGCTTGGGAATGAGCAGTACTTC; CDR3: CASSPGQGALGNEQYF; size: once; J: TRBJ2-7; D: TRBD1; V: TRBV27
DNA: TGTGCCAGCAGCTTAGTAGGGCGCTATGGCTACACCTTC; CDR3: CASSLVGRYGYTF; size: -; J: TRBJ1-2; D: -; V: TRBV7-9
DNA: TGCGCCACCCCGGGACACTCCAAAAACATTCAGTACTTC; CDR3: CATPGHSKNIQYF; size: -; J: TRBJ2-4; D: -; V: TRBV10-1
DNA: TGTGCCAGCAACAACGGCGGTGAAAAACTGTTTTTT; CDR3: CASNNGGEKLFF; size: -; J: TRBJ1-4; D: -; V: TRBV12-3/TRBV12-4
DNA: TGCGCCAGCAGCCAACTAGCGGGGGTTATTTCCTACAATGAGCAGTTCTTC; CDR3: CASSQLAGVISYNEQFF; size: -; J: TRBJ2-1; D: TRBD2; V: TRBV4-1
DNA: TGTGCCAGCAGCTTGCGGTTCCGGCAGGCCTACGAGCAGTACTTC; CDR3: CASSLRFRQAYEQYF; size: once; J: TRBJ2-7; D: -; V: TRBV7-2
DNA: TGTGCCAGCAGCCAAGATTGGGGGTACAATGAGCAGTTCTTC; CDR3: CASSQDWGYNEQFF; size: -; J: TRBJ2-1; D: -; V: TRBV4-2
DNA: TGTGCCAGCAGCCAAGACCCGGGACTAACAGACAATGAGCAGTTCTTC; CDR3: CASSQDPGLTDNEQFF; size: -; J: TRBJ2-1; D: TRBD2; V: TRBV14
DNA: TGTGCCACCAGCAGAGATCTCTCCCAGGGACAGGAGACCCAGTACTTC; CDR3: CATSRDLSQGQETQYF; size: -; J: TRBJ2-5; D: TRBD1; V: TRBV15
DNA: TGTGCCAGCAGTCCTACTACGCCAGATACGCAGTATTTT; CDR3: CASSPTTPDTQYF; size: few; J: TRBJ2-3; D: -; V: TRBV27
DNA: TGTGCCAGCAGGGATATTTACAATGAGCAGTTCTTC; CDR3: CASRDIYNEQFF; size: -; J: TRBJ2-1; D: -; V: TRBV6-5
DNA: TGTGCCAGCAGCAAAGTCAGGAGAGCGAACACCGGGGAGCTGTTTTTT; CDR3: CASSKVRRANTGELFF; size: -; J: TRBJ2-2; D: -; V: TRBV21-1
DNA: TGTGCCAGCAGTTCTTGGGGGGCAACCTATGGCTACACCTTC; CDR3: CASSSWGATYGYTF; size: few; J: TRBJ1-2; D: -; V: TRBV28
DNA: TGTGCCAGCAGTGAAAGCGGGACCATCCCAGATACGCAGTATTTT; CDR3: CASSESGTIPDTQYF; size: -; J: TRBJ2-3; D: TRBD2; V: TRBV6-5
DNA: TGTGCCAGCCGAAAGGGGGGGAACGCTGAAGCTTTCTTT; CDR3: CASRKGGNAEAFF; size: -; J: TRBJ1-1; D: -; V: TRBV12-3/TRBV12-4
DNA: TGTGCCAGCAGCTTGAAAAAGCGGAGCTCAAAAGAGACCCAGTACTTC; CDR3: CASSLKKRSSKETQYF; size: -; J: TRBJ2-5; D: -; V: TRBV13
DNA: TGTGCCATCAGCCTGACTAGCGGGAGGCCAGATACGCAGTATTTT; CDR3: CAISLTSGRPDTQYF; size: -; J: TRBJ2-3; D: TRBD2; V: TRBV10-3
DNA: TGTGCCAGCAGTCAGGGGGCTCGGCAGCCCCAGCATTTT; CDR3: CASSQGARQPQHF; size: -; J: TRBJ1-5; D: TRBD1; V: TRBV6-1
DNA: TGTGCCAGCAGTTCCCTCGAGGGACAGAGCTCCTATAATTCACCCCTCCACTTT; CDR3: CASSSLEGQSSYNSPLHF; size: few; J: TRBJ1-6; D: TRBD1; V: TRBV6-5
DNA: TGTGCCATCAGTGAGTCGGCTAGCGGGGGTACTACAGATACGCAGTATTTT; CDR3: CAISESASGGTTDTQYF; size: few; J: TRBJ2-3; D: TRBD2; V: TRBV10-3
DNA: TGTGCCACCAGTGATTCACAGGAGGCTCCCAAAGATACGCAGTATTTT; CDR3: CATSDSQEAPKDTQYF; size: -; J: TRBJ2-3; D: -; V: TRBV24-1
DNA: TGTGCCAGCAGTTACCATAGCGAGTCGGAGACCCAGTACTTC; CDR3: CASSYHSESETQYF; size: few; J: TRBJ2-5; D: -; V: TRBV6-2/TRBV6-3
DNA: TGTGCCAGCAGTTACCGCACACTGGGCGGGTCCCATTGGGAAAGTAAAAACATTCAGTACTTC; CDR3: CASSYRTLGGSHWESKNIQYF; size: -; J: TRBJ2-4; D: -; V: TRBV28
DNA: TGTGCCAGCAGCCAAGGAGTTTTGGGATCAGATACGCAGTATTTT; CDR3: CASSQGVLGSDTQYF; size: few; J: TRBJ2-3; D: -; V: TRBV4-2
DNA: TGTGCCAGCAGCCAAGACTCCGACTCAGATACGCAGTATTTT; CDR3: CASSQDSDSDTQYF; size: many; J: TRBJ2-3; D: -; V: TRBV4-2
DNA: TGCGCCAGCACAGGACAGGGGGCCATTGAGCAGTTCTTC; CDR3: CASTGQGAIEQFF; size: -; J: TRBJ2-1; D: TRBD1; V: TRBV4-1
DNA: TGTGCCAGCAGCCAAGAATTTGGCGGGAGGGCCAGTGAGCAGTTCTTC; CDR3: CASSQEFGGRASEQFF; size: -; J: TRBJ2-1; D: TRBD2; V: TRBV4-2
DNA: TGTGCCAGCAGCCCTGGACAGGGGCGGGCCTACGAGCAGTACTTC; CDR3: CASSPGQGRAYEQYF; size: few; J: TRBJ2-7; D: TRBD1; V: TRBV5-5
DNA: TGCAGTGCTAGAGAGGGGGGTTTCGCCTACGAGCAGTACTTC; CDR3: CSAREGGFAYEQYF; size: -; J: TRBJ2-7; D: -; V: TRBV20-1
DNA: TGTGCCAGCAGTTACCAAGACGGAAGCACTGAAGCTTTCTTT; CDR3: CASSYQDGSTEAFF; size: -; J: TRBJ1-1; D: -; V: TRBV27